Below, 19 T cell receptor beta chains from the same sample are listed, as sequenced in a study of OX40 agonist ivuxolimab in advanced cancers. Sequenced by immunoSEQ multiplex PCR; TCRdb stores in-frame clones only, minus some. The data hold around 56,000 clones, with about 80% observed a single time. The sequencing used CD4+ or CD8+ T cells sorted from blood, collected in a trial of the OX40 agonist ivuxolimab. The receptors originated from an adult with an advanced solid tumor such as melanoma, head and neck, liver or kidney cancer.

V and J are TRBV29-1 and TRBJ2-7; D unclear. V was cut by 4 bases and J by 1 base, with 11 bases left in between. The CDR3 has 13 amino acids. Germline CDR1 reads SQVTM; CDR2 reads ANQGSEA. Here the CDR3 DNA reads TGCAGCGTTGTCCTGGGTCAGTCCTACGAGCAGTACTTC. Translated, it gives CSVVLGQSYEQYF.

V gene TRBV27 combines with J gene TRBJ2-5, with TRBD1 identical over 9 bases. The V gene end was trimmed by 6 bases and the J gene end by 7 bases; junction bases not matched to a gene: 6. The CDR3 consists of 13 residues. The germline CDR1 and CDR2 sequences are MNHEY and SMNVEV (reference sequence). The CDR3: CASRLGQGGTQYF. In nucleotides, the CDR3 is TGTGCCAGCAGATTGGGACAGGGCGGGACCCAGTACTTC.

The V and J genes are TRBV11-2 and TRBJ2-2, with TRBD2 identical over 11 bases. CDR3 size: 16 residues. Per the germline V gene, CDR1 is SGHAT and CDR2 is FQNNGV. The junction had 5 bases not matched to a gene; V was cut back by 6 bases and J by 2 bases. CDR3 DNA sequence: TGTGCCAGCAGTCCAGGGACTAGCGGAAACACCGGGGAGCTGTTTTTT. Its protein product is CASSPGTSGNTGELFF.

This clone appeared once. The genes are TRBV9 and TRBJ1-1; no firm D call. CDR3 size: 14 residues. Germline V CDR1 and CDR2: SGDLS, YYNGEE. V was clipped by 5 bases and J by 0 bases, with 11 bases between them. The CDR3 loop reads CASRLNWMNTEAFF. For the CDR3, the DNA is TGTGCCAGCAGACTAAACTGGATGAACACTGAAGCTTTCTTT. Full variable domain (outside the CDR3, taken from reference TRBV9 and TRBJ1-1): DSGVTQTPKHLITATGQRVTLRCSPRSGDLSVYWYQQSLDQGLQFLIQYYNGEERAKGNILERFSAQQFPDLHSELNLSSLELGDSALYFCASRLNWMNTEAFFGQGTRLTVV.

The chain carries TRBV18 and TRBJ2-1; D ambiguous. The V end lost 6 bases, the J end lost 8 bases, and 14 bases lay between the germline ends. Germline loops: CDR1 KGHSH, CDR2 LQKENI. The CDR3 contains 13 residues. This CDR3 reads CASSTGSIYEQFF. The CDR3 bases are TGTGCCAGCTCCACGGGCAGTATCTATGAGCAGTTCTTC.

By sample share, this clone is medium-sized (0.01 to 0.1%). J is TRBJ2-2 and V is TRBV13; 8 nucleotides align to TRBD1. The germline gives CDR1 PRHDT, CDR2 FYEKMQ (reference sequence). Germline trimming cut 0 bases from V and 6 bases from J; bases unmatched to any gene: 3. CDR3 length: 15 amino acids. CDR3 DNA: TGTGCCAGCAGCTTAGGCAGGGGGCGGTCCGGGGAGCTGTTTTTT. Amino acid sequence: CASSLGRGRSGELFF.

The chain recombines TRBV7-6 with TRBJ2-7; D is uncertain. This CDR3 contains 13 residues. Trimming pared 1 base from V and 4 bases from J, leaving 8 bases between. Per germline, CDR1 SGHVS and CDR2 FNYEAQ. CDR3 amino acids: CASSLGTIYEQYF. The CDR3 DNA reads as TGTGCCAGCAGCTTAGGGACCATTTACGAGCAGTACTTC.

V usage is TRBV11-2 and J usage is TRBJ2-3, with D perhaps matching TRBD2 (6 bases). Germline V gives CDR1 SGHAT, CDR2 FQNNGV. The CDR3 totals 16 residues. Deletions cut 4 bases from V and 0 bases from J, with 14 bases between. For the CDR3, the DNA is TGTGCCAGCAGCTCCAGGAGTAGCGGTAGCACAGATACGCAGTATTTT. Translated: CASSSRSSGSTDTQYF.

This rearrangement joins TRBV4-2 to TRBJ2-2; 11 nucleotides line up with TRBD2. V lost 1 base to trimming and J lost 4 bases; unmatched junction nucleotides: 5. Germline CDR1 reads LGHNA; CDR2 reads YNFKEQ. The CDR3 contains 17 residues. CDR3: CASSQGSTSGGTGELFF. In DNA, the CDR3 is TGTGCCAGCAGCCAAGGTTCTACTAGCGGGGGCACCGGGGAGCTGTTTTTT.

The chain links TRBV30 to TRBJ1-4; D possibly corresponds to TRBD1 (5 bases). The CDR3 length is 13 residues. CDR1 is GTSNPN and CDR2 is SVGIG in the germline V gene (reference sequence). V shed 0 bases and J shed 7 bases, with 9 bases lying between them. CDR3 amino acids: CAWSVLGTEKLFF. The CDR3 DNA sequence: TGTGCCTGGAGTGTATTAGGGACTGAAAAACTGTTTTTT.

This chain uses TRBV6-1 with TRBJ1-5; D possibly corresponds to TRBD1 (6 bases). Trimming took off 1 base at V and 3 bases at J, with 16 bases between the two ends. This CDR3 has 17 amino acids. Per germline, CDR1 MNHNS and CDR2 SASEGT. The chain's CDR3 is CASSEGAGGLINQPQHF. The CDR3 DNA sequence: TGTGCCAGCAGTGAAGGTGCGGGGGGGCTAATCAATCAGCCCCAGCATTTT.

The rearrangement uses TRBV5-6 and TRBJ2-2; D not resolved. CDR1 is SGHDT and CDR2 is YYEEEE in the germline V gene. V lost 1 base, J lost 4 bases, and 8 bases lay in between. The CDR3 is made up of 14 amino acids. As DNA, the CDR3 is TGTGCCAGCAGCTTGTACGGAGTCACCGGGGAGCTGTTTTTT. Protein product: CASSLYGVTGELFF.

This clone was seen a handful of times. This chain joins TRBV6-1 and TRBJ1-2; D might be TRBD1 (5 bases). Germline CDR1 and CDR2: MNHNS and SASEGT. This CDR3 has 14 residues. Trimming took off 4 bases at V and 1 base at J, with 10 bases between the two ends. CDR3 nucleotides: TGTGCCAGCAGTGTATCTCAGGGTAACTATGGCTACACCTTC. This codes for CASSVSQGNYGYTF.

The V call is TRBV10-2, the J call TRBJ1-1, with TRBD1 matching over 7 bases. In germline, CDR1 is WSHSY, CDR2 SAAADI. This CDR3 is built from 15 residues. Trimming took 8 bases from V and 1 from J; bases not matched to a gene: 10. The DNA for the CDR3 is TGCGCCAGCCTCAAGGGGGGACAGACGAACACTGAAGCTTTCTTT. Protein product: CASLKGGQTNTEAFF.

This clone was seen only a few times. This chain connects TRBV5-4 to TRBJ2-5, with 13 bases lining up with TRBD2. V lost 4 bases and J lost 7; bases outside the gene matches: 10. There are 16 residues in the CDR3. From germline, CDR1 is SGHNT and CDR2 YYREEE (reference sequence). For the CDR3, the DNA is TGTGCCAGCAGCCCTACTAGCGGGAGGGTCGACGGGACCCAGTACTTC. This encodes CASSPTSGRVDGTQYF. Full variable domain (outside the CDR3, taken from reference TRBV5-4 and TRBJ2-5): ETGVTQSPTHLIKTRGQQVTLRCSSQSGHNTVSWYQQALGQGPQFIFQYYREEENGRGNFPPRFSGLQFPNYSSELNVNALELDDSALYLCASSPTSGRVDGTQYFGPGTRLLVL.

Details on this clone: This sample also contains other DNA sequences that code for the same CDR3. The rearrangement joins TRBV11-2 to TRBJ2-7, with D maybe TRBD2 (6 bases). V was shortened by 5 bases and J by 0 bases, with 11 bases between the two germline ends. Germline V gene data show CDR1 as SGHAT and CDR2 as FQNNGV. The CDR3 is made up of 14 amino acids. The CDR3 coding sequence is TGTGCCAGCAGCCCTGGGGGGAGCTCCTACGAGCAGTACTTC. Protein sequence: CASSPGGSSYEQYF.

The V and J genes are TRBV6-1 and TRBJ1-5; D perhaps matches TRBD1 (6 bases). The CDR3 spans 16 residues. Germline V lookup: CDR1 MNHNS, CDR2 SASEGT. Trimming removed 4 bases at V and 0 bases at J, with 13 bases between. CDR3 protein: CASSAPGQLSNQPQHF. The CDR3 bases are TGTGCCAGCAGTGCGCCGGGACAACTTAGCAATCAGCCCCAGCATTTT.

The chain joins TRBV27 to TRBJ2-7; a possible D gene is TRBD1 (7 bases). The V gene lost 2 bases and the J gene lost 7 bases, with 12 bases spanning the gap. CDR3 length equals 13 residues. The germline V gene encodes CDR1 MNHEY and CDR2 SMNVEV (reference sequence). The CDR3 reads CASSLPGGREQYF. The DNA for the CDR3 is TGTGCCAGCAGTTTACCAGGGGGGCGGGAGCAGTACTTC.

This clone came up a few times. J is TRBJ1-4 and V is TRBV9; D gene uncertain. This CDR3 contains 14 residues. Germline V gives CDR1 SGDLS, CDR2 YYNGEE. Trimming shortened V by 0 bases and J by 4 bases, and 7 bases separated the two germline ends. CDR3 residues: CASSVGWYNEKLFF. CDR3 coding DNA: TGTGCCAGCAGCGTAGGATGGTATAATGAAAAACTGTTTTTT.